The clone carrying this T cell receptor (beta chain) appeared many times. Time point noted: patch test 2, 6 weeks after DPC sensitization. Treatment given: therapeutic diphenylcyclopropenone sensitization with weekly scalp DPC. One entry per CDR3 protein, called by TCRdb with MiXCR from the RACE reads. The sample lists approximately 69,000 distinct CDR3 sequences, 10% occurring once. This entry comes from a study of human T cells and chemical hapten exposure. Per germline, CDR1 SQVTM and CDR2 ANQGSEA. V gave up 7 bases and J gave up 4 bases; unmatched junction bases: 8. This CDR3 has 15 amino acids. The chain recombines TRBV29-1 with TRBJ2-3; 13 nucleotides agree with TRBD2. The material was whole blood, obtained in connection with sensitization to the hapten diphenylcyclopropenone (DPC). This TCR was recovered from a woman aged 45 to 65 with alopecia areata. Some clones in this sample may be carry-over from other donors' samples. The chain's CDR3 is CSERTSGSYADTQYF. In DNA, the CDR3 is TGCAGCGAAAGGACTAGCGGGAGTTACGCAGATACGCAGTATTTT.